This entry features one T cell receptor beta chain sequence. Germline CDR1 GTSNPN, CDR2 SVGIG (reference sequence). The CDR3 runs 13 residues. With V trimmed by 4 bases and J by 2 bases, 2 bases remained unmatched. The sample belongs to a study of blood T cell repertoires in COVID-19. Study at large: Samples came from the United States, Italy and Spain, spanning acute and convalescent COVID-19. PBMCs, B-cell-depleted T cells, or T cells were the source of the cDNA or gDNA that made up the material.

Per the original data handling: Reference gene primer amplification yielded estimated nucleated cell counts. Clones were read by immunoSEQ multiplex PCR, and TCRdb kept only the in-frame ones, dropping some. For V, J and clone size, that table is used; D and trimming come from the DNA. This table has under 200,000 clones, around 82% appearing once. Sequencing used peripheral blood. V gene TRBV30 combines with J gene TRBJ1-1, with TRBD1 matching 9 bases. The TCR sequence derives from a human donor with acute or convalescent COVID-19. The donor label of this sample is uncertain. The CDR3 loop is CAWNRGLNTEAFF. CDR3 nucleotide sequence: TGTGCCTGGAACAGGGGGCTAAACACTGAAGCTTTCTTT.